This T cell receptor (beta chain) was observed in a study of molecular identifiers for immune sequencing clone quantification. The overall study: Split five ways in replicates, RNA from approximately 20,000 or 98,000 naive CD8 cells had four portions sequenced. Study-wide findings and caveats: Clonotypes topping 20 RNA copies carried over 97% of effector molecules but under 1% of naive ones.

Sorting was used to obtain naive CD8 T cells (CD8+CD4-CCR7+CD45RA+). On this clonotype: The antigen is not known.

One entry per CDR3 protein results from TCRdb running MiXCR on the PCR reads. The sample lists some 40,000 distinct CDR3 sequences, approximately 18% occurring once. Per germline, CDR1 DFQATT and CDR2 SNEGSKA (reference sequence). The trim removed 6 bases at V and 3 bases at J, leaving 4 bases unmatched. The CDR3 length is 14 residues. The clonotype comes from a human donor in good health. Some libraries in this study had Jurkat cell RNA spiked in. The sample was naive CD8+ T cells from blood, with Jurkat cell RNA spiked in. Subset defined: FACS-sorted CD8+CD4-CCR7+CD45RA+ naive T cells. The chain joins TRBV20-1 to TRBJ2-1; TRBD2 aligns across 11 bases. The CDR3 nucleotides are TGCAGTGCGCCGGGACTAGCGGACTACAATGAGCAGTTCTTC. The encoded protein is CSAPGLADYNEQFF.